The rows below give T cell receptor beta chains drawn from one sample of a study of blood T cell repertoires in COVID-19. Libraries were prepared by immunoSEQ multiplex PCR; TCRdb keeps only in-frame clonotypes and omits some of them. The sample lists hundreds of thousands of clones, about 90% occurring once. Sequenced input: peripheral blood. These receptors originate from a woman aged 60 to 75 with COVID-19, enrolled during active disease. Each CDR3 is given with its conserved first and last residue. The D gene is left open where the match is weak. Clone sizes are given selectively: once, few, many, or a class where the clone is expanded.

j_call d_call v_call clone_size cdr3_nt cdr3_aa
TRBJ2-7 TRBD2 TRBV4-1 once TGCGCCAGCAGCCAAGATAGGGAGACTAGCTTCGGCTACGAGCAGTACTTC CASSQDRETSFGYEQYF
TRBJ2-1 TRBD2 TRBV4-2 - TGTGCCAGCAGCCAACCTACTAGCGGGGGGGCGTTTGAGCAGTTCTTC CASSQPTSGGAFEQFF
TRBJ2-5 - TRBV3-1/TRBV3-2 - TGTGCCAGCCGAATCGCGGGGCCCCAAGAGACCCAGTACTTC CASRIAGPQETQYF
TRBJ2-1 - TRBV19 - TGTGCCAGTAGGACTTCAGCGGGCAATTACAATGAGCAGTTCTTC CASRTSAGNYNEQFF
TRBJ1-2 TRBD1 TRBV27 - TGTGCCAGCAGTTTAGGAGGGGGCTATGACTATGGCTACACCTTC CASSLGGGYDYGYTF
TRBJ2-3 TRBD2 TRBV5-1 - TGCGCCAGCAGCACAAGCGGGATCCACGTCGGCACAGATACGCAGTATTTT CASSTSGIHVGTDTQYF
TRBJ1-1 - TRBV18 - TGTGCCAGCTCACCAAGAGACAGACTCTTAGGGAACACTGAAGCTTTCTTT CASSPRDRLLGNTEAFF
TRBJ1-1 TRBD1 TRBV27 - TGTGCCAGCTATGGACAGGGTACAAGCGCTTTCTTT CASYGQGTSAFF
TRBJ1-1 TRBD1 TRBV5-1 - TGCGCCAGCGGCCAGACCGGGACAGGGGTCTCTTTCTTT CASGQTGTGVSFF
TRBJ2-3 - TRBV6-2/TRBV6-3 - TGTGCCAGCAGCCAGACAGGTTCTAGCACAGATACGCAGTATTTT CASSQTGSSTDTQYF
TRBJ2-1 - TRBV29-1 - TGCAGCGTTGGAATGAGCTCCTACAATGAGCAGTTCTTC CSVGMSSYNEQFF
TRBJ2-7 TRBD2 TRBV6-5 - TGTGCCAGCAGTTACTCGTGGGGGGGAGTCGACGAGCAGTACTTC CASSYSWGGVDEQYF
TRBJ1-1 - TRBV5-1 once TGCGCCAGCAGTCAAACCGGGACTGAAGCTTTCTTT CASSQTGTEAFF
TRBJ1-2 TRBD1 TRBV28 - TGTGCCAGCAGTTTGTTGGGACAGATGCTCAGCTACACCTTC CASSLLGQMLSYTF
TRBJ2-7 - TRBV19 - TGTGCCAGTAGTATCGATCGGGGAAACGCCTACGAGCAGTACTTC CASSIDRGNAYEQYF
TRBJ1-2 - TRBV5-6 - TGTGCCAGCAGCCCGGTTGGGGGCGAGAATGGTGGCTACACCTTC CASSPVGGENGGYTF
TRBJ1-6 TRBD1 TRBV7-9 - TGTGCCAGCAGCTCCGGACAGGGACCATATAATTCACCCCTCCACTTT CASSSGQGPYNSPLHF
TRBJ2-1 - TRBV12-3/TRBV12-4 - TGTGCCAGCAGTTTACGGGGAAATGAGCAGTTCTTC CASSLRGNEQFF
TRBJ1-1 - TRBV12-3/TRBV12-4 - TGTGCCAGCAGTCCTCTTCAGAGGACTGAAGCTTTCTTT CASSPLQRTEAFF
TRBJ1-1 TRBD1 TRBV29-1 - TGCAGCGTAGCCCCCGTGACAGGGTACACTGAAGCTTTCTTT CSVAPVTGYTEAFF
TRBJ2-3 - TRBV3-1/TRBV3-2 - TGTGCCAGCAGCCTCGACCCCGGGGGATTCGCGCAGTATTTT CASSLDPGGFAQYF
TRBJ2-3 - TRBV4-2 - TGTGCCAGCAGCCAAGGAGTAACGGGTCGAAGGCATACGCAGTATTTT CASSQGVTGRRHTQYF